This T cell receptor beta chain is drawn from a study of blood T cell repertoires in COVID-19 (dated by TCRdb to the early 2020s). Background on the whole study: Samples from collaborators originated in the United States, Italy and Spain and spanned both the acute and convalescent phases of COVID-19. The prospective study material was composed of cDNA or gDNA derived from T cells, B-cell-depleted T cells, or PBMCs. Subjects who had been exposed to COVID-19, were actively infected with it, or had recovered from it provided the deeply sampled blood TCRbeta repertoires that made up the dataset. The repertoires were released in a freely available public database meant as a resource for research on the immune response to SARS-CoV-2. The samples were drawn from the first 160 participants of the ongoing ImmuneRACE study and from 1,254 subjects provided by 6 global collaborators. The sample metadata nearly always contained a de-identified subject ID, COVID-19 status, age in years and sex. Where available, HLA class I and class II types were obtained from metadata supplied by the sample provider rather than from assay-based typing. The paper's findings and limits, for the study overall: How much clinical and demographic metadata was included differed by source and by participant, and the metadata was provided uncurated.

At one collaborating source in Seattle, patients were enrolled during active infection and were followed longitudinally through the course of disease. Collaborating institutions collected whole blood in K2EDTA tubes following their own protocols. For TCRbeta analysis, collaborators shipped samples in one of three forms: frozen whole blood, isolated PBMCs, or DNA extracted from either of those sample types. With regard to this clone: Its antigen is unknown. No much larger clone exists at a distance of one base, and base qualities are not known.

Per the germline V gene, SGDLS is the CDR1 and YYNGEE is the CDR2. Trimming takes 4 bases from V and 4 bases from J, and the germline ends sit 9 bases apart. The CDR3 starts with the cysteine, ends with the phenylalanine, and has 13 residues. Only the CDR3 part of the read is kept: 39 bases, read in frame from the first base. The immunoSEQ Assay, a bias-controlled multiplex PCR, was used to amplify TCRbeta CDR3 regions from genomic DNA. For the original study's pipeline: The number of nucleated cells in each sample was estimated by amplification of reference gene primers within the assay. Sequence reads were collapsed and filtered to measure the absolute abundance of every unique TCRbeta CDR3 rearrangement. For each sample, productive Simpson clonality was calculated by taking the square root of Simpson's diversity index across productive rearrangements. TCRdb stores this immuneACCESS table with in-frame sequences only. Part of the clones is absent; in the studies checked, under half of the shortfall reflects unresolved V genes, and no reason is known for the rest. From that table come the V and J calls and clone size; the DNA was used to work out D and trimming. The sample table contains about 160,000 clones; only one count was recorded for 65% to 90% of them. The ten largest account for 5.5% to 7.5% of the sample.

The TCR was taken from a middle-aged woman with COVID-19, enrolled during active disease. Sequencing was performed on peripheral blood. The chain uses TRBV9 and TRBJ2-1; the D region possibly corresponds to TRBD1 (6 bases align). The CDR3 amino acid sequence is: CASSPGVYNEQFF. The nucleotide sequence reads TGTGCCAGCAGCCCAGGGGTGTACAATGAGCAGTTCTTC.